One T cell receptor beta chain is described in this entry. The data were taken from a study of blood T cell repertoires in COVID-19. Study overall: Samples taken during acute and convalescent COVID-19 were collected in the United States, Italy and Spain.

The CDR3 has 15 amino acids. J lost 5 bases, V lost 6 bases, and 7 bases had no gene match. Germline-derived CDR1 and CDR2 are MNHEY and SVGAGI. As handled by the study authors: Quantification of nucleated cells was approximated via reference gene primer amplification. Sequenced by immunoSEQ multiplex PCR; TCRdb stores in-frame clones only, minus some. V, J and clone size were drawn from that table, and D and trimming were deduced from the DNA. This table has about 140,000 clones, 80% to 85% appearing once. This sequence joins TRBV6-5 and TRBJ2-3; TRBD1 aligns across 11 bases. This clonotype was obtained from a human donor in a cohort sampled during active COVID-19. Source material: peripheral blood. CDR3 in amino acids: CASRPGTGGKDTQYF. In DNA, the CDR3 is TGTGCCAGCAGACCCGGGACAGGGGGGAAAGATACGCAGTATTTT.